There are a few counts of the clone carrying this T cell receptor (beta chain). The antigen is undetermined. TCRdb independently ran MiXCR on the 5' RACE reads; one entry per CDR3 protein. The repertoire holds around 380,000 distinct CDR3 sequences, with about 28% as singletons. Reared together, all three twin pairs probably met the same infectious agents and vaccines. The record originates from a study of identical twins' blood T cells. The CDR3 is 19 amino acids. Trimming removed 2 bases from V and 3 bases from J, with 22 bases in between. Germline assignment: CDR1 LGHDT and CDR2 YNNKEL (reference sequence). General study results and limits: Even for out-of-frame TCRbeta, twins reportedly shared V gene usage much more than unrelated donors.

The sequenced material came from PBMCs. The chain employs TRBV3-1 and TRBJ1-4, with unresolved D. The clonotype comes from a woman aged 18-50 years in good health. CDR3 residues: CASSQPDGERNLANEKLFF. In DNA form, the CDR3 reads TGTGCCAGCAGCCAACCGGACGGGGAGAGGAATTTGGCTAATGAAAAACTGTTTTTT.